This entry describes one TCR beta chain. This entry is derived from a study of control samples from healthy donors and cancer patients. Some clones are missing from TCRdb's copy, which holds only in-frame ones; the method was immunoSEQ multiplex PCR. The sample records about 28,000 clones, 90% to 95% being singletons. Germline V gene data show CDR1 as KGHSH and CDR2 as LQKENI. CDR3 length: 15 residues. V was pared by 5 bases and J by 6 bases, with 18 bases between. This chain uses TRBV18 with TRBJ2-3; possibly TRBD2 for D (6 bases). This receptor was obtained from a man aged 50 or older with lung cancer. The sample consisted of PBMCs. DNA of the CDR3: TGTGCCAGCTCATCTTCTGGGGACTTCTCGGATACGCAGTATTTT. It is translated as CASSSSGDFSDTQYF.